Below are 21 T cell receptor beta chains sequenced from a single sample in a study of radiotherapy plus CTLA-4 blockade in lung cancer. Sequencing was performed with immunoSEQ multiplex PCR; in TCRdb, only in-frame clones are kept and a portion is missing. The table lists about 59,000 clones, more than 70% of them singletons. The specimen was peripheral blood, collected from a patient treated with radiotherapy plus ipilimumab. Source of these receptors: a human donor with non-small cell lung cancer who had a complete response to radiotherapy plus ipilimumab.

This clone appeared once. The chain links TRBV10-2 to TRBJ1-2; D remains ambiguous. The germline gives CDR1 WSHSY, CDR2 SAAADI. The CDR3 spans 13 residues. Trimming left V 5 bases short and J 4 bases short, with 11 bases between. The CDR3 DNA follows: TGCGCCAGCAGTTTTGGGCTCGGCTATGGCTACACCTTC. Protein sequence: CASSFGLGYGYTF.

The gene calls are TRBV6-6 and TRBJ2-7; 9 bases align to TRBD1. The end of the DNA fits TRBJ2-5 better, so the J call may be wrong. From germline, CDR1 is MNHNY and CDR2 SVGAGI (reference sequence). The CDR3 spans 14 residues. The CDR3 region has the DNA TGTGCCAGCAGTTACTCACAGGGGGCAGAGACCCAGTACTTC. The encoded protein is CASSYSQGAETQYF.

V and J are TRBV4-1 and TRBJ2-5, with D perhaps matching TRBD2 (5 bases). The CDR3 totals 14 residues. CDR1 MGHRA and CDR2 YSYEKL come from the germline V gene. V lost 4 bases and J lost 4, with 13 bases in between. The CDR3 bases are TGCGCCAGCAGCCCTGGAGGTTTGCGAGAGACCCAGTACTTC. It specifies CASSPGGLRETQYF.

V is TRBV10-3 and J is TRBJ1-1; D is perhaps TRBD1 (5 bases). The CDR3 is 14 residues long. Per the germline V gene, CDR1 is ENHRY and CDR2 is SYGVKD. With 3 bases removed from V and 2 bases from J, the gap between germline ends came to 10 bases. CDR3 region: CAISEAGPNTEAFF. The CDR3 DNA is TGTGCCATCAGTGAAGCAGGGCCAAACACTGAAGCTTTCTTT.

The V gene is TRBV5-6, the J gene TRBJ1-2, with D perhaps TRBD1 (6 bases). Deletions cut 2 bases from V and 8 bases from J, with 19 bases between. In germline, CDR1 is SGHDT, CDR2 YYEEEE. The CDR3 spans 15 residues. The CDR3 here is CASSLLQGQTFGYTF. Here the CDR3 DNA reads TGTGCCAGCAGCTTACTACAGGGTCAAACCTTCGGCTACACCTTC.

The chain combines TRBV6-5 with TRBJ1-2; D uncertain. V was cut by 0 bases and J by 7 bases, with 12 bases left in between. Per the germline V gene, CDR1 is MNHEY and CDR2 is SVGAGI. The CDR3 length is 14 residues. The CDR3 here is CASSYSRRGSGYTF. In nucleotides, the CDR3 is TGTGCCAGCAGTTACTCACGCCGGGGTAGTGGCTACACCTTC.

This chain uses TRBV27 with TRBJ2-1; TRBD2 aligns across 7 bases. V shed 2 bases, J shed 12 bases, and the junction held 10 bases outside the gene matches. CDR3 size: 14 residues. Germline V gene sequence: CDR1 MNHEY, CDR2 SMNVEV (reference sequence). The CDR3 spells CASSLGSGNGVQFF. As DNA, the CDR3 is TGTGCCAGCAGTTTAGGAAGCGGGAATGGGGTGCAGTTCTTC.

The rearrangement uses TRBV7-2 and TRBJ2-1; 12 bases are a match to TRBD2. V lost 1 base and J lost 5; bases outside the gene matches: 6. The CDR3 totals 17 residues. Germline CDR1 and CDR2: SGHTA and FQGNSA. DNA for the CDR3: TGTGCCAGCAGCTTAGGGCTAGCGGGAGGGCCCCACAATGAGCAGTTCTTC. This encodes CASSLGLAGGPHNEQFF.

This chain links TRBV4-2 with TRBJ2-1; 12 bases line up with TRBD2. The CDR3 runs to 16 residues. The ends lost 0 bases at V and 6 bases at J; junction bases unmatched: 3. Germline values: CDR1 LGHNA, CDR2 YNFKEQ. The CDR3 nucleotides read TGTGCCAGCAGCCAAGAAGGACTAGCGGGACTCAATGAGCAGTTCTTC. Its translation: CASSQEGLAGLNEQFF.

CDR3: CASSVTGTGLRKLFF. CDR3 nucleotides: TGTGCCAGCAGTGTTACCGGGACAGGGTTGAGAAAACTGTTTTTT. This chain uses TRBV25-1 with TRBJ1-4; 9 positions match TRBD1. The junction had 10 bases not matched to a gene; V was cut back by 4 bases and J by 10 bases. The CDR3 sequence is 15 residues long. The germline gives CDR1 MGHDK, CDR2 SYGVNS.

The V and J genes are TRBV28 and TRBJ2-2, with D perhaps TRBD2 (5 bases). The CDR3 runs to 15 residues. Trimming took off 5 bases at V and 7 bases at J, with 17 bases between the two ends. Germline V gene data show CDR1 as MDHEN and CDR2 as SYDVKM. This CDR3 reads CASSLGKARGGELFF. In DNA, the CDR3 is TGTGCCAGCAGTCTTGGGAAGGCCCGGGGCGGGGAGCTGTTTTTT.

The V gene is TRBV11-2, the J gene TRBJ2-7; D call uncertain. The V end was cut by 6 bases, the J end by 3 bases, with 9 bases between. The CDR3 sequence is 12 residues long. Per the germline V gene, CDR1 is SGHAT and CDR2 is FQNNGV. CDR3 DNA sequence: TGTGCCAGCAGACATAATAACTACGAGCAGTACTTC. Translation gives CASRHNNYEQYF.

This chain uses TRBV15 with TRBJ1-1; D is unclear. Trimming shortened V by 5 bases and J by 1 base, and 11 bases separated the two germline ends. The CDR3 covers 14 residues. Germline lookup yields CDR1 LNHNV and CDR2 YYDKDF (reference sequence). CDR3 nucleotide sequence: TGTGCCACCAGCGAACGGACTGAGAACACTGAAGCTTTCTTT. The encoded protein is CATSERTENTEAFF.

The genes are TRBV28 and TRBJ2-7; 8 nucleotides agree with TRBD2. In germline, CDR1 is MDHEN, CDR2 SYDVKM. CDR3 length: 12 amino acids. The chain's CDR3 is CAYLGRAGEQYF. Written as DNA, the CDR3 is TGTGCTTACCTCGGGAGGGCGGGTGAGCAGTACTTC.

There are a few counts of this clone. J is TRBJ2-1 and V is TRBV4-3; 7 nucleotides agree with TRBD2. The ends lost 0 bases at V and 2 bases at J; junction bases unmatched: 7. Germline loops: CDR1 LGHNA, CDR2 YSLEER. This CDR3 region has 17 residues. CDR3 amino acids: CASSQERRGRTYNEQFF. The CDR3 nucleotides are TGCGCCAGCAGCCAAGAGCGGCGGGGGAGAACCTACAATGAGCAGTTCTTC.

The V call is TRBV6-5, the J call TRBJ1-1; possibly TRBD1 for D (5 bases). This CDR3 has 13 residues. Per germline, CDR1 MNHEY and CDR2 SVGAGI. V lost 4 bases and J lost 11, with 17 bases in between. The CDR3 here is CASSWEGPGRAFF. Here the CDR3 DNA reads TGTGCCAGCAGTTGGGAGGGGCCGGGTAGGGCTTTCTTT.

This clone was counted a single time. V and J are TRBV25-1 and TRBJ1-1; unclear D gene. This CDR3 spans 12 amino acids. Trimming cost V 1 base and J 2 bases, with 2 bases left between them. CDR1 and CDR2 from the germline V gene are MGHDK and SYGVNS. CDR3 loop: CASSELNTEAFF. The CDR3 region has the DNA TGTGCCAGCAGTGAATTAAACACTGAAGCTTTCTTT. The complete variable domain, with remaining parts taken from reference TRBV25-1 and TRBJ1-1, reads EADIYQTPRYLVIGTGKKITLECSQTMGHDKMYWYQQDPGMELHLIHYSYGVNSTEKGDLSSESTVSRIRTEHFPLTLESARPSHTSQYLCASSELNTEAFFGQGTRLTVV.

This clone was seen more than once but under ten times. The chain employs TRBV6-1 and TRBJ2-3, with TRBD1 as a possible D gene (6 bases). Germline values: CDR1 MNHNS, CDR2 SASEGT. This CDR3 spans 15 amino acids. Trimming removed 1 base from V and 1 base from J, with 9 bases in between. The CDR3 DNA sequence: TGTGCCAGCAGTGAAGGGGGGCGCGGCACAGATACGCAGTATTTT. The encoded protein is CASSEGGRGTDTQYF.

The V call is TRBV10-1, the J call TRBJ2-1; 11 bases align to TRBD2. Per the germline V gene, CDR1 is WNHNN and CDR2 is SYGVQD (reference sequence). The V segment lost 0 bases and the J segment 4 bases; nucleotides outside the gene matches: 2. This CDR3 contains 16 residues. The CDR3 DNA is TGCGCCAGCAGTGAGTCGTGGACTAGCGGGTACAATGAGCAGTTCTTC. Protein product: CASSESWTSGYNEQFF.

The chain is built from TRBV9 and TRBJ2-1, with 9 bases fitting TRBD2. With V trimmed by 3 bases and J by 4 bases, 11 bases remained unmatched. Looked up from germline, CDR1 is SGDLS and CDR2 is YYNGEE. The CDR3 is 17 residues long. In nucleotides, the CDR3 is TGTGCCAGCAGCGACAAGACTAGCGGCCTGCGTTACAATGAGCAGTTCTTC. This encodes CASSDKTSGLRYNEQFF.

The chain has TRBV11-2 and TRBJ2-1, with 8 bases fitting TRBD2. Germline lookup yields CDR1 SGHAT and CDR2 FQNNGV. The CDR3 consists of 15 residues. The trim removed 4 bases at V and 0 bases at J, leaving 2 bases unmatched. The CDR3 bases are TGTGCCAGCAGCTCGGGAGGGGCCTCCTACAATGAGCAGTTCTTC. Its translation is CASSSGGASYNEQFF.